Each of the 27 T cell receptor beta chains below was sequenced from the same sample in a study of shared clonotypes between healthy human individuals. Assay used: immunoSEQ multiplex PCR; TCRdb lists only in-frame clones, some missing. The sample carries 2 million to 2.5 million clones, less than 95% recorded once. The sequencing sample was made of naive CD4+ T cells from PBMCs. Documented subset: CD45RA+ positively selected. The receptors were gathered from a man between 18 and 29 years old in good health. Some clones in this sample may be carry-over from other donors' samples.

The chain recombines TRBV29-1 with TRBJ1-1; 7 bases map to TRBD1. The J segment lost 5 bases and the V segment lost 3 bases, leaving 9 bases of the junction unmatched. The CDR3 loop spans 14 amino acids. The germline V gene encodes CDR1 SQVTM and CDR2 ANQGSEA. CDR3 region: CSVDGGGRRTEAFF. The CDR3 DNA sequence: TGCAGCGTTGATGGAGGGGGCAGGAGGACTGAAGCTTTCTTT.

The chain carries TRBV5-1 and TRBJ2-1, with 7 bases lining up with TRBD2. This CDR3 comprises 14 residues. The ends lost 1 base at V and 10 bases at J; junction bases unmatched: 8. The germline V gene encodes CDR1 SGHRS and CDR2 YFSETQ. CDR3 nucleotides: TGCGCCAGCAGCTTGTTTAGCCGCGGGGGAGAGCAGTTCTTC. Residues: CASSLFSRGGEQFF.

The CDR3 is CASSQDSYGGTEAFF. The CDR3 region has the DNA TGCGCCAGCAGCCAAGATAGCTATGGGGGAACTGAAGCTTTCTTT. This chain uses TRBV4-3 with TRBJ1-1; a possible D gene is TRBD1 (5 bases). Per the germline V gene, CDR1 is LGHNA and CDR2 is YSLEER. V was trimmed by 0 bases and J by 5 bases, leaving 13 bases between them. The length of the CDR3 is 15 residues.

The V call is TRBV5-4, the J call TRBJ1-2; 8 bases fit TRBD1. From germline, CDR1 is SGHNT and CDR2 YYREEE (reference sequence). Trimming cost V 2 bases and J 8 bases; bases outside gene matches: 8. This CDR3 spans 14 amino acids. DNA for the CDR3: TGTGCCAGCAGCTTAGGACAGGGTGGCGACGGCTACACCTTC. The encoded protein is CASSLGQGGDGYTF.

The chain carries TRBV4-3 and TRBJ2-7; D unclear. Germline V gene data show CDR1 as LGHNA and CDR2 as YSLEER. Trimming took off 4 bases at V and 0 bases at J, with 7 bases between the two ends. CDR3 length equals 13 residues. Here the CDR3 reads CASSPRTSYEQYF. DNA for the CDR3: TGCGCCAGCAGCCCCCGGACCTCCTACGAGCAGTACTTC.

The chain recombines TRBV28 with TRBJ1-1, with TRBD1 as a possible D gene (6 bases). The germline CDR1 and CDR2 sequences are MDHEN and SYDVKM. The CDR3 has 14 amino acids. V was pared by 7 bases and J by 5 bases, with 17 bases between. In DNA, the CDR3 is TGTGCCAGCATTTTTCGGGGGAGGGGGACTGAAGCTTTCTTT. This gives the protein CASIFRGRGTEAFF.

This chain connects TRBV5-1 to TRBJ1-3, with D possibly being TRBD1 (5 bases). Germline V lookup: CDR1 SGHRS, CDR2 YFSETQ. There are 15 residues in the CDR3. Trimming removed 1 base from V and 0 bases from J, with 8 bases in between. The CDR3 DNA reads as TGCGCCAGCAGCTTGATGACAGCCTCTGGAAACACCATATATTTT. As protein: CASSLMTASGNTIYF. Looking up the rest from reference TRBV5-1 and TRBJ1-3 gives the full variable domain: KAGVTQTPRYLIKTRGQQVTLSCSPISGHRSVSWYQQTPGQGLQFLFEYFSETQRNKGNFPGRFSGRQFSNSRSEMNVSTLELGDSALYLCASSLMTASGNTIYFGEGSWLTVV.

The chain is built from TRBV7-2 and TRBJ1-1; D gene unclear. The ends were cut back, 6 bases at V and 1 base at J, with 6 bases in the middle. The CDR3 runs to 12 residues. Germline assignment: CDR1 SGHTA and CDR2 FQGNSA. CDR3 in amino acids: CASRRGNTEAFF. The CDR3 nucleotides are TGTGCCAGCAGGCGAGGGAACACTGAAGCTTTCTTT.

The rearrangement uses TRBV7-9 and TRBJ2-3, with TRBD1 matching 10 bases. V was pared by 5 bases and J by 5 bases, with 13 bases of the junction left unmatched. The germline V gene has CDR1 SEHNR and CDR2 FQNEAQ (reference sequence). The CDR3 runs 17 residues. This CDR3 reads CASSNIPGTGVGDTQYF. The DNA for the CDR3 is TGTGCCAGCAGCAACATCCCCGGGACAGGGGTAGGAGATACGCAGTATTTT. Complete variable domain (other parts from reference TRBV7-9 and TRBJ2-3): DTGVSQNPRHKITKRGQNVTFRCDPISEHNRLYWYRQTLGQGPEFLTYFQNEAQLEKSRLLSDRFSAERPKGSFSTLEIQRTEQGDSAMYLCASSNIPGTGVGDTQYFGPGTRLTVL.

The chain has TRBV4-3 and TRBJ2-1; 11 nucleotides match TRBD2. The V and J ends lost 3 bases and 7 bases, in that order; junction bases with no gene match: 11. Per germline, CDR1 LGHNA and CDR2 YSLEER. This CDR3 has 17 amino acids. The CDR3 DNA sequence: TGCGCCAGCAGCCAGGCTCCACTAGCGGGAGTATCGAATGAGCAGTTCTTC. It specifies CASSQAPLAGVSNEQFF.

Notes on this clone: This CDR3 is also generated by other DNA sequences in the sample. The gene calls are TRBV28 and TRBJ2-5; no clear D. Germline V gene data show CDR1 as MDHEN and CDR2 as SYDVKM. Trimming shortened V by 6 bases and J by 1 base, and 9 bases separated the two germline ends. There are 13 residues in the CDR3. The CDR3 region is CASSPRTQETQYF. The CDR3 DNA sequence: TGTGCCAGCAGCCCGCGGACCCAAGAGACCCAGTACTTC.

The V call is TRBV11-2, the J call TRBJ2-3; a possible D gene is TRBD1 (6 bases). CDR3 length: 17 amino acids. CDR1 and CDR2 from the germline V gene are SGHAT and FQNNGV. Trimming removed 6 bases from V and 4 bases from J, with 23 bases in between. CDR3 nucleotides: TGTGCCAGCAGACCAATCCGGGGACAAAGGAGCCCAGATACGCAGTATTTT. It is translated as CASRPIRGQRSPDTQYF. The whole variable domain, remainder taken from reference TRBV11-2 and TRBJ2-3, is EAGVAQSPRYKIIEKRQSVAFWCNPISGHATLYWYQQILGQGPKLLIQFQNNGVVDDSQLPKDRFSAERLKGVDSTLKIQPAKLEDSAVYLCASRPIRGQRSPDTQYFGPGTRLTVL.

This chain's CDR3 is CASSILADPNWGYF. CDR3 DNA: TGTGCCAGCAGTATATTAGCGGACCCGAACTGGGGGTACTTC. J is TRBJ2-7 and V is TRBV2; D may be TRBD2 (6 bases). This CDR3 contains 14 residues. Germline CDR1 reads SNHLY; CDR2 reads FYNNEI. V gave up 5 bases and J gave up 12 bases, with 23 bases separating them.

The CDR3 protein is CASRGGQAGGHEQYF. CDR3 nucleotide sequence: TGTGCCAGCAGGGGGGGACAGGCGGGGGGCCACGAGCAGTACTTC. The J gene is TRBJ2-7, the V gene TRBV6-1, with D perhaps matching TRBD1 or TRBD2 (8 bases each). Looked up from germline, CDR1 is MNHNS and CDR2 is SASEGT. The CDR3 runs 15 residues. V lost 6 bases to trimming and J lost 5 bases, with 20 bases between them.

With respect to this clone: The sample carries other DNA sequences with the same CDR3. The gene calls are TRBV6-5 and TRBJ2-5, with D possibly being TRBD1 (5 bases). The V end lost 6 bases, the J end lost 1 base, and 9 bases lay between the germline ends. This CDR3 comprises 13 residues. Germline V CDR1 and CDR2: MNHEY, SVGAGI. The CDR3 DNA follows: TGTGCCAGCAGCAGACAGCCCCAAGAGACCCAGTACTTC. It encodes CASSRQPQETQYF.

This clone came up a few times. This chain joins TRBV29-1 and TRBJ2-3; 10 positions match TRBD1. Per germline, CDR1 SQVTM and CDR2 ANQGSEA. This CDR3 comprises 14 residues. With V trimmed by 5 bases and J by 2 bases, 4 bases remained unmatched. The CDR3 loop is CSVTGTGDTDTQYF. The DNA for the CDR3 is TGCAGCGTTACCGGGACAGGGGACACAGATACGCAGTATTTT.

The V call is TRBV28, the J call TRBJ1-4, with 7 bases aligning to TRBD1. The CDR3 sequence is 13 residues long. With 6 bases clipped from V and 8 bases from J, the junction kept 6 bases outside the gene matches. Germline values: CDR1 MDHEN, CDR2 SYDVKM. Written as DNA, the CDR3 is TGTGCCAGCAGCCCTGGACAGGAAGAAAAACTGTTTTTT. It is translated as CASSPGQEEKLFF. Full variable domain (remainder filled in from reference TRBV28 and TRBJ1-4): DVKVTQSSRYLVKRTGEKVFLECVQDMDHENMFWYRQDPGLGLRLIYFSYDVKMKEKGDIPEGYSVSREKKERFSLILESASTNQTSMYLCASSPGQEEKLFFGSGTQLSVL.

This chain links TRBV27 with TRBJ2-5; D might be TRBD2 (6 bases). The CDR3 spans 14 residues. Looked up from germline, CDR1 is MNHEY and CDR2 is SMNVEV (reference sequence). Trimming stripped 4 bases from V and 8 bases from J, with 17 bases between. CDR3 nucleotide sequence: TGTGCCAGCAGTTCGACTAGTCCGGGGATCACCCAGTACTTC. Amino acids: CASSSTSPGITQYF.

The rearrangement uses TRBV5-1 and TRBJ2-5, with D perhaps matching TRBD1 or TRBD2 (5 bases each). The CDR3 totals 15 residues. The germline V and J ends were trimmed by 9 bases and 2 bases, with 20 bases remaining between them. CDR1 and CDR2 from the germline V gene are SGHRS and YFSETQ. The CDR3 is CATNDGTLGQETQYF. The DNA of the CDR3 is TGCGCCACCAACGATGGGACCTTGGGTCAAGAGACCCAGTACTTC.

This clone was found a few times. This sequence joins TRBV7-2 and TRBJ1-1; D unresolved. The CDR3 consists of 11 residues. V was shortened by 8 bases and J by 0 bases, with 4 bases between the two germline ends. Per germline, CDR1 SGHTA and CDR2 FQGNSA. The CDR3 nucleotides are TGTGCCAGCGGAATGAACACTGAAGCTTTCTTT. It specifies CASGMNTEAFF.

This chain links TRBV4-3 with TRBJ2-1, with 7 nucleotides matching TRBD2. V trimming: 0 bases; J trimming: 3 bases; junction bases outside the gene matches: 5. This CDR3 spans 16 amino acids. CDR1 and CDR2 from the germline V gene are LGHNA and YSLEER. The CDR3, as DNA: TGCGCCAGCAGCCAAGATCTAGCGGAGATCTACAATGAGCAGTTCTTC. It specifies CASSQDLAEIYNEQFF.

The chain combines TRBV28 with TRBJ1-4; 7 bases align to TRBD1. The V and J ends lost 5 bases and 3 bases, in that order; junction bases with no gene match: 3. Germline V gene sequence: CDR1 MDHEN, CDR2 SYDVKM. The CDR3 is made up of 14 amino acids. CDR3 region: CASSRGGPNEKLFF. DNA of the CDR3: TGTGCCAGCAGTAGAGGGGGCCCTAATGAAAAACTGTTTTTT.

This rearrangement joins TRBV6-1 to TRBJ2-3; TRBD1 matches at 7 bases. V gave up 6 bases and J gave up 8 bases; unmatched junction bases: 11. CDR1 and CDR2 (germline): MNHNS, SASEGT. CDR3 length: 14 amino acids. The CDR3 DNA is TGTGCCAGCAGGACCGGGACAGACCCCTTTACGCAGTATTTT. Translated, it gives CASRTGTDPFTQYF.

J is TRBJ2-3 and V is TRBV5-1, with a tentative D call TRBD2 (5 bases). CDR3 length: 16 amino acids. The germline V gene has CDR1 SGHRS and CDR2 YFSETQ. V was clipped by 4 bases and J by 1 base, with 16 bases between them. The DNA of the CDR3 is TGCGCCAGCAGCGGGAGTAGGAGCGGACGCACAGATACGCAGTATTTT. It translates to CASSGSRSGRTDTQYF.

In the case of this clone: Other DNA sequences in the same sample also yield this CDR3. This chain joins TRBV7-2 and TRBJ2-2; TRBD2 matches 7 bases. V gave up 0 bases and J gave up 3 bases; unmatched junction bases: 4. The CDR3 is made up of 16 amino acids. Germline V gene data show CDR1 as SGHTA and CDR2 as FQGNSA. CDR3 in amino acids: CASSLAGGAYTGELFF. CDR3 nucleotides: TGTGCCAGCAGCTTAGCGGGAGGGGCCTACACCGGGGAGCTGTTTTTT.

The chain has TRBV14 and TRBJ2-7; D is possibly TRBD1 (5 bases). The germline V gene has CDR1 SGHDN and CDR2 FVKESK. The CDR3 loop spans 13 amino acids. The V end was cut by 1 base, the J end by 2 bases, with 6 bases between. CDR3 in amino acids: CASSQAGPYEQYF. CDR3 coding DNA: TGTGCCAGCAGCCAAGCAGGGCCCTACGAGCAGTACTTC.

On this clone itself: Other nucleotide sequences in the sample specify the same CDR3. This chain joins TRBV7-9 and TRBJ1-3; weak D call: TRBD1 (5 bases). This CDR3 has 15 residues. Per germline, CDR1 SEHNR and CDR2 FQNEAQ (reference sequence). Trimming took off 5 bases at V and 0 bases at J, with 11 bases between the two ends. The CDR3 spells CASSPPGGSGNTIYF. CDR3 coding DNA: TGTGCCAGCAGCCCCCCCGGGGGCTCTGGAAACACCATATATTTT. Full variable domain (rest looked up from reference TRBV7-9 and TRBJ1-3): DTGVSQNPRHKITKRGQNVTFRCDPISEHNRLYWYRQTLGQGPEFLTYFQNEAQLEKSRLLSDRFSAERPKGSFSTLEIQRTEQGDSAMYLCASSPPGGSGNTIYFGEGSWLTVV.